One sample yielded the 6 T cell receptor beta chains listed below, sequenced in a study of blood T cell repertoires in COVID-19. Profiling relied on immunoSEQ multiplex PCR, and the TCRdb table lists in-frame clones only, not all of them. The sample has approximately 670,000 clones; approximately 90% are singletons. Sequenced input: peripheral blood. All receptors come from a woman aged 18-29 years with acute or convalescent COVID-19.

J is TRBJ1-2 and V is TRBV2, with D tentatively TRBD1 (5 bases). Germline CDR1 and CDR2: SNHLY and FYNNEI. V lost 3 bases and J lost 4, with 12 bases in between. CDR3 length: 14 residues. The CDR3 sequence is CASSDAAGGYGYTF. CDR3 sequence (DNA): TGTGCCAGCAGTGATGCTGCCGGGGGCTATGGCTACACCTTC.

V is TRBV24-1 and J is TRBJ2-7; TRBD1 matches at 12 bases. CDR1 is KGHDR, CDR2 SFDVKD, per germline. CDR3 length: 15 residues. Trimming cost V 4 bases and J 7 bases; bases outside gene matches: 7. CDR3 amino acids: CATSEPGQGAGEQYF. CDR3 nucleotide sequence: TGTGCCACCAGTGAGCCGGGACAGGGGGCGGGAGAGCAGTACTTC.

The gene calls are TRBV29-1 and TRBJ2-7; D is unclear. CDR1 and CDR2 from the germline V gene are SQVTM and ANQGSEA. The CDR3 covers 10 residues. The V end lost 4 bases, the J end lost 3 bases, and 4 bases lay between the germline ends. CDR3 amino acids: CSVGGYEQYF. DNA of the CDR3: TGCAGCGTTGGAGGCTACGAGCAGTACTTC.

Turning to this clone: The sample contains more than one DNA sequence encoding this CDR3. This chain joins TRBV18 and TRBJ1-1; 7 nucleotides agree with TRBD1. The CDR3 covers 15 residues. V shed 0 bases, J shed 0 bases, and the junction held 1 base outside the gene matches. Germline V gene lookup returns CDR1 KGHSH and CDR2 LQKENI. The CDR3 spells CASSPPGQMNTEAFF. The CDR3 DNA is TGTGCCAGCTCACCACCGGGACAGATGAACACTGAAGCTTTCTTT.

CDR3 nucleotide sequence: TGTGCCAGCAGTGAGGCTAGCGGGGGTCACACAGATACGCAGTATTTT. Protein product: CASSEASGGHTDTQYF. The J gene is TRBJ2-3, the V gene TRBV6-4, with 10 bases that match TRBD2. The germline gives CDR1 MRHNA, CDR2 SNTAGT. J gave up 2 bases and V 3 bases, and 5 bases lay outside the gene matches. The CDR3 has 16 residues.

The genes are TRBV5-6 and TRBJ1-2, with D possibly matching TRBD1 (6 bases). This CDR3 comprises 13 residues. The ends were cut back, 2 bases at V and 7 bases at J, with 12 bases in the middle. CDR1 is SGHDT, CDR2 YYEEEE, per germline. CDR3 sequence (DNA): TGTGCCAGCAGCTTAGGACAGCTTGGTGGCTACACCTTC. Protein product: CASSLGQLGGYTF.